Sequencing of this TCR beta chain was carried out in a study of a mutant IDH1 vaccine in newly diagnosed glioma (dated by TCRdb to the early 2020s). In terms of the full investigation: Of the 25 to 40 treated patients, about 60% were male and about 38% were female, and the mean age was 40.4 years. Longitudinal TCRB deep sequencing was done for 25 treated patients, wherever samples were available for exploratory analyses. Prior to enrollment, standard therapy consisting of radiotherapy alone, temozolomide alone, or radiochemotherapy with temozolomide had been administered to patients, with the combination being received by most patients. Peripheral blood was drawn at six visits: V03 (baseline), V05, V07, V10, V12 and V13. Study-level results and caveats: The authors stated that sample limitations prevented analyses of patient blood samples from being reproduced. Availability determined which PBMC samples were chosen for TCRB deep sequencing. Across multiple MHC alleles, vaccine-induced immune responses were seen in 90% to 95% of patients. Pseudoprogression appeared unrelated to alterations in the top peripheral T cell clonotypes detected by TCRB sequencing.

The sample holds one count of this clone. It lacks a known antigen. No much larger clonotype is one base removed from it; base qualities were not supplied. Spanning cysteine to phenylalanine, the CDR3 consists of 16 amino acids. CDR3 DNA only is kept here, 48 bases in frame from base 1. V is clipped by 4 bases and J by 4 bases, and the sequence between their germline boundaries is 19 bases long. CDR1 and CDR2, looked up from the germline V gene (reference sequence), are LNHDA and SQIVND. The library relied on the immunoSEQ multiplex PCR assay. Rearranged TCR beta chain sequences were amplified using the hsTCRB Kit according to the manufacturer's protocol. TCRB libraries were sequenced on an Illumina MiSeq. As for the original processing: The proprietary platform of the kit vendor was used for demultiplexing, trimming and gene mapping. This immuneACCESS table, as held by TCRdb, lists in-frame sequences with V and J called but not all clones. Of the missing ones, under half trace to an unresolved V gene in checked studies; the others have no known cause. V, J and clone size reflect that table, while D and trimming were determined from the DNA. Counted in this sample were over 45,000 clones; about nine tenths of them appeared once. About 2.7% of the sample lies in the top ten.

The time point label corresponds to: baseline, week 1 (first vaccination visit). Explained via the paper, the treatment or condition label denotes: pre-vaccination baseline after standard-of-care therapy. Donors had newly diagnosed WHO grade 3 or 4 IDH1-mutant astrocytomas with loss of nuclear ATRX. The samples were drawn from NOA16, a multicentre, single-arm, open-label phase I trial in Germany that tested a mutant IDH1 peptide vaccine in humans for the first time. For immunogenicity testing, the blood drawn at visit V03 was used as the baseline sample. The DNeasy Blood and Tissue Kit was used to extract genomic DNA from EDTA blood for TCRB sequencing.

The sequences come from PBMCs, collected from a glioma patient treated with radiotherapy, temozolomide or both. Recombination joined TRBV19 with TRBJ1-2, with the D gene call left open. The source of this sequence is a middle-aged man with glioma. In nucleotides, the sequence is TGTGCCAGTAGTAGAAACCGAGTCGGGCTGCTCTATGGCTACACCTTC. It encodes CASSRNRVGLLYGYTF.